This T cell receptor beta chain appears in the sequencing data of a study of T cells in Graves' hyperthyroidism and ophthalmopathy. What was amplified from RNA transcripts were TCR beta CDR3 regions. First-round RT-PCR targeting the TCR CDR3 was performed with the HTBI primer set. TCRdb reprocessed the multiplex PCR reads via MiXCR and lists one record per CDR3 protein. The data contain fewer than 250,000 distinct CDR3 sequences, approximately 23% of them singletons. This clonotype has ten or more counts. Sequencing input: blood. The sequence came from a woman aged 40 to 55 with Graves' ophthalmopathy.

The CDR3 sequence is CASSIPGQTAEQYF. CDR3 bases: TGTGCCAGCAGCATCCCGGGACAGACGGCAGAGCAGTACTTC. This sequence joins TRBV28 and TRBJ2-7, with 7 positions matching TRBD1. The CDR3 is 14 residues long. Germline CDR1 is MDHEN and CDR2 is SYDVKM. V shed 6 bases, J shed 7 bases, and the junction held 12 bases outside the gene matches.